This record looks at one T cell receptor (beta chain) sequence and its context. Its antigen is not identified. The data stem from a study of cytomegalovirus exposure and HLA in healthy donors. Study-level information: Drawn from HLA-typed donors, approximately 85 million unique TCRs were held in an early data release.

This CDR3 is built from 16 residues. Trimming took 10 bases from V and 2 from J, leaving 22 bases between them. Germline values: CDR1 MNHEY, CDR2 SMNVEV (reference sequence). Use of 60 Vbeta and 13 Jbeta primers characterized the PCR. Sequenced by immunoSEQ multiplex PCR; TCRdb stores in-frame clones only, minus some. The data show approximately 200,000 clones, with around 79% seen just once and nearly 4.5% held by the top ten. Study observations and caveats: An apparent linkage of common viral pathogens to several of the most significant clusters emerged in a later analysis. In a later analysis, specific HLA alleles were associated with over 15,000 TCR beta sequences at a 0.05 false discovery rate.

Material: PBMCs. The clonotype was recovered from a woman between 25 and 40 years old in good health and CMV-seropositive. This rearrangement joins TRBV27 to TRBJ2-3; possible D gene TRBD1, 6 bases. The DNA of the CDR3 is TGTGCCACTTCAAGAAGGGGGTTTGCCCCCACAGATACGCAGTATTTT. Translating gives CATSRRGFAPTDTQYF.